This T cell receptor beta chain was recovered during a study of cytomegalovirus exposure and HLA in healthy donors. The overall study: In an earlier analysis, 95 million to 130 million unique TCR beta sequences were found from 150 million to 200 million T cells.

V was clipped by 3 bases and J by 0 bases; unmatched bases: 9. The CDR3 is 19 residues long. Germline V gene lookup returns CDR1 SGHRS and CDR2 YFSETQ. In the PCR, 60 Vbeta and 13 Jbeta primers were used. Some clones are missing from TCRdb's copy, which holds only in-frame ones; the method was immunoSEQ multiplex PCR. The table has tens of thousands of clones, approximately 79% seen once. This chain joins TRBV5-1 and TRBJ2-3, with 14 bases identical to TRBD2. This sequence was found in a young man in good health and CMV-seronegative. The specimen sequenced was PBMCs. CDR3 in amino acids: CASSSGLAGGNPSTDTQYF. As DNA, the CDR3 is TGCGCCAGCAGCTCTGGACTAGCGGGGGGTAACCCAAGCACAGATACGCAGTATTTT.